Listed below are T cell receptor beta chains from one sample, sequenced in a study of human T cells and chemical hapten exposure. MiXCR, applied by TCRdb to the RACE reads, yields one record per CDR3 protein. The data contain under 450,000 distinct CDR3 sequences, about 6.9% of them singletons. The sample consisted of whole blood, taken in connection with sensitization to the hapten diphenylcyclopropenone (DPC). These receptors were taken from a woman in her late teens or twenties with alopecia areata. Some clones in this sample may be carry-over from other donors' samples. Both conserved end residues are part of each CDR3. The order of the fields is clone size, D gene, V gene, J gene, CDR3 protein, CDR3 DNA. The D gene is left open where the match is weak. A row's size may be missing; if present it is once, few, many or a size class.

size: few
D: NA
V: TRBV28
J: TRBJ1-2
CDR3: CASSSALGPSVNYGYTF
DNA: TGTGCCAGCAGTTCCGCTTTAGGTCCCTCAGTAAACTATGGCTACACCTTC

size: NA
D: NA
V: TRBV28
J: TRBJ2-7
CDR3: CASNSGTVAAEQYF
DNA: TGTGCCAGCAATTCGGGGACTGTCGCCGCCGAGCAGTACTTC

size: few
D: TRBD1
V: TRBV20-1
J: TRBJ1-1
CDR3: CSATRQGNTEAFF
DNA: TGCAGTGCTACTCGACAGGGGAACACTGAAGCTTTCTTT

size: few
D: TRBD1
V: TRBV11-2
J: TRBJ2-7
CDR3: CASSLEGGTYEQYF
DNA: TGTGCCAGCAGCTTGGAAGGGGGCACCTACGAGCAGTACTTC

size: few
D: NA
V: TRBV7-2
J: TRBJ2-3
CDR3: CASSPWGGSTDTQYF
DNA: TGTGCCAGCAGCCCCTGGGGCGGTAGCACAGATACGCAGTATTTT

size: NA
D: TRBD1
V: TRBV7-9
J: TRBJ2-7
CDR3: CASSIPGQGAVYEQYF
DNA: TGTGCCAGCAGCATACCGGGACAGGGGGCGGTGTACGAGCAGTACTTC

size: few
D: TRBD1
V: TRBV20-1
J: TRBJ2-2
CDR3: CSARQGNTGELFF
DNA: TGCAGTGCTCGACAGGGGAACACCGGGGAGCTGTTTTTT

size: many
D: NA
V: TRBV20-1
J: TRBJ1-1
CDR3: CSGDRRENTEAFF
DNA: TGCAGTGGGGACCGGAGGGAGAACACTGAAGCTTTCTTT

size: NA
D: NA
V: TRBV19
J: TRBJ2-1
CDR3: CASSTTGFSYNEQFF
DNA: TGTGCCAGTAGTACAACAGGATTCTCCTACAATGAGCAGTTCTTC

size: few
D: NA
V: TRBV27
J: TRBJ2-5
CDR3: CASSFRRKETQYF
DNA: TGTGCCAGCAGTTTCCGCAGGAAGGAGACCCAGTACTTC

size: NA
D: NA
V: TRBV4-1
J: TRBJ1-2
CDR3: CASSQGPSYGYTF
DNA: TGCGCCAGCAGCCAAGGACCGAGCTATGGCTACACCTTC

size: few
D: NA
V: TRBV20-1
J: TRBJ1-6
CDR3: CSARDSPLHF
DNA: TGCAGTGCTAGAGATTCACCCCTCCACTTT

size: NA
D: NA
V: TRBV4-3
J: TRBJ2-7
CDR3: CASSQEGGVGKQYF
DNA: TGCGCCAGCAGCCAAGAAGGAGGGGTTGGCAAGCAGTACTTC

size: few
D: TRBD2
V: TRBV20-1
J: TRBJ2-7
CDR3: CSARGGLAGKYEQYF
DNA: TGCAGTGCTAGAGGGGGACTAGCGGGGAAATACGAGCAGTACTTC

size: few
D: NA
V: TRBV12-3/TRBV12-4
J: TRBJ1-3
CDR3: CASSPSGSGNTIYF
DNA: TGTGCCAGCAGTCCCTCTGGGTCTGGAAACACCATATATTTT

size: many
D: NA
V: TRBV13
J: TRBJ1-5
CDR3: CASSLGGPNSNQPQHF
DNA: TGTGCCAGCAGCCTCGGGGGGCCTAATAGCAATCAGCCCCAGCATTTT

size: NA
D: NA
V: TRBV6-5
J: TRBJ1-2
CDR3: CASRLSGTEGYTF
DNA: TGTGCCAGCAGGCTCTCAGGGACGGAGGGCTACACCTTC

size: many
D: NA
V: TRBV4-2
J: TRBJ1-5
CDR3: CASAGEGGNQPQHF
DNA: TGTGCCAGCGCTGGGGAGGGAGGAAATCAGCCCCAGCATTTT

size: many
D: TRBD1
V: TRBV10-2
J: TRBJ1-4
CDR3: CASSSRGLEEKLFF
DNA: TGCGCCAGCAGTTCAAGGGGGCTAGAGGAAAAACTGTTTTTT

size: NA
D: NA
V: TRBV6-1
J: TRBJ1-5
CDR3: CASSEGSPRVSNQPQHF
DNA: TGTGCCAGCAGTGAAGGATCCCCCAGGGTGAGCAATCAGCCCCAGCATTTT

size: NA
D: NA
V: TRBV18
J: TRBJ1-1
CDR3: CASSPPGTAEAFF
DNA: TGTGCCAGCTCGCCACCCGGGACCGCTGAAGCTTTCTTT

size: many
D: NA
V: TRBV11-2
J: TRBJ1-3
CDR3: CASSSRPDEGNTIYF
DNA: TGTGCCAGCAGCTCTCGACCCGATGAAGGGAACACCATATATTTT

size: few
D: NA
V: TRBV7-2
J: TRBJ1-1
CDR3: CASSLAHGGGEAFF
DNA: TGTGCCAGCAGCTTAGCGCACGGGGGTGGTGAAGCTTTCTTT

size: NA
D: NA
V: TRBV27
J: TRBJ2-5
CDR3: CASSSRDTEQETQYF
DNA: TGTGCCAGCAGTTCCCGGGACACCGAGCAAGAGACCCAGTACTTC

size: NA
D: NA
V: TRBV18
J: TRBJ1-3
CDR3: CASSPRRGRLNGNTIYF
DNA: TGTGCCAGCTCACCACGGCGGGGTCGCTTAAATGGAAACACCATATATTTT

size: many
D: TRBD2
V: TRBV20-1
J: TRBJ2-3
CDR3: CSAPNGLAGPDTQYF
DNA: TGCAGTGCTCCGAATGGACTAGCGGGACCAGATACGCAGTATTTT

size: NA
D: TRBD1
V: TRBV4-3
J: TRBJ2-7
CDR3: CASRDREPLGSYEQYF
DNA: TGCGCCAGCAGGGACAGGGAGCCCTTGGGTTCCTACGAGCAGTACTTC

size: few
D: NA
V: TRBV6-1
J: TRBJ2-3
CDR3: CASSEGADTQYF
DNA: TGTGCCAGCAGTGAAGGGGCAGATACGCAGTATTTT

size: NA
D: NA
V: TRBV10-3
J: TRBJ1-3
CDR3: CAISDQGRNGNTIYF
DNA: TGTGCCATCAGTGATCAGGGGCGCAATGGAAACACCATATATTTT

size: many
D: NA
V: TRBV28
J: TRBJ2-3
CDR3: CASSSLRDTQYF
DNA: TGTGCCAGCAGTTCCCTCAGGGATACGCAGTATTTT

size: few
D: NA
V: TRBV29-1
J: TRBJ2-7
CDR3: CSVRRGVYEQYF
DNA: TGCAGCGTCAGACGCGGGGTCTACGAGCAGTACTTC

size: few
D: NA
V: TRBV29-1
J: TRBJ1-2
CDR3: CSGGANYGYTF
DNA: TGCAGCGGGGGGGCTAACTATGGCTACACCTTC

size: NA
D: NA
V: TRBV7-9
J: TRBJ1-6
CDR3: CASRLTGLNSPLHF
DNA: TGTGCCAGCAGACTCACAGGGTTAAATTCACCCCTCCACTTT

size: NA
D: NA
V: TRBV7-9
J: TRBJ2-5
CDR3: CASSLDSLVTQETQYF
DNA: TGTGCCAGCAGCTTAGACTCTCTGGTAACCCAAGAGACCCAGTACTTC

size: many
D: NA
V: TRBV20-1
J: TRBJ1-2
CDR3: CSASGFSGAGYGYTF
DNA: TGCAGTGCTAGTGGATTTTCGGGAGCCGGCTATGGCTACACCTTC

size: few
D: TRBD1
V: TRBV5-1
J: TRBJ1-5
CDR3: CASSPGQGLVGNQPQHF
DNA: TGCGCCAGCAGTCCTGGACAGGGACTCGTCGGCAATCAGCCCCAGCATTTT

size: NA
D: NA
V: TRBV25-1
J: TRBJ1-1
CDR3: CASSDAGLSTEAFF
DNA: TGTGCCAGCAGTGACGCAGGGCTGAGCACTGAAGCTTTCTTT

size: many
D: NA
V: TRBV20-1
J: TRBJ1-3
CDR3: CSARTRNSGNTIYF
DNA: TGCAGTGCTAGGACACGTAACTCTGGAAACACCATATATTTT

size: many
D: NA
V: TRBV20-1
J: TRBJ2-5
CDR3: CSASTPEETQYF
DNA: TGCAGTGCTAGTACGCCAGAAGAGACCCAGTACTTC

size: NA
D: TRBD2
V: TRBV20-1
J: TRBJ2-3
CDR3: CSARDYTTTDTQYF
DNA: TGCAGTGCTCGGGACTATACTACCACAGATACGCAGTATTTT

size: many
D: NA
V: TRBV3-1
J: TRBJ2-1
CDR3: CASSQDGPAEAYNEQFF
DNA: TGTGCCAGCAGCCAAGACGGTCCGGCCGAAGCTTACAATGAGCAGTTCTTC

size: many
D: NA
V: TRBV25-1
J: TRBJ2-1
CDR3: CAVNRGDEQFF
DNA: TGTGCCGTCAACCGGGGCGATGAGCAGTTCTTC

size: NA
D: TRBD2
V: TRBV5-4
J: TRBJ2-3
CDR3: CASSSGGGADTQYF
DNA: TGTGCCAGCAGCTCGGGCGGGGGTGCAGATACGCAGTATTTT

size: many
D: NA
V: TRBV7-3
J: TRBJ1-6
CDR3: CASSSPNSPLHF
DNA: TGTGCCAGCAGCTCCCCAAATTCACCCCTCCACTTT

size: many
D: NA
V: TRBV6-4
J: TRBJ1-5
CDR3: CASSEDGINQPQHF
DNA: TGTGCCAGCAGTGAGGACGGTATTAATCAGCCCCAGCATTTT

size: NA
D: TRBD1
V: TRBV20-1
J: TRBJ1-6
CDR3: CSARGQDGSSPLHF
DNA: TGCAGTGCTAGGGGACAGGACGGTTCGTCGCCCCTCCACTTT

size: few
D: TRBD1
V: TRBV7-9
J: TRBJ1-6
CDR3: CASSFGQANSPLHF
DNA: TGTGCCAGCAGCTTTGGACAGGCTAATTCACCCCTCCACTTT

size: few
D: TRBD2
V: TRBV4-2
J: TRBJ2-3
CDR3: CASSQGLADITDTQYF
DNA: TGTGCCAGCAGCCAAGGGCTAGCGGACATCACAGATACGCAGTATTTT

size: NA
D: NA
V: TRBV2
J: TRBJ1-2
CDR3: CASSRGEDYGYTF
DNA: TGTGCCAGCAGTAGGGGAGAAGACTATGGCTACACCTTC

size: NA
D: TRBD1
V: TRBV6-5
J: TRBJ1-1
CDR3: CASSYSTGAEAFF
DNA: TGTGCCAGCAGTTACTCAACAGGGGCTGAAGCTTTCTTT

size: few
D: TRBD2
V: TRBV5-1
J: TRBJ2-3
CDR3: CASSEYRGLAGPDTQYF
DNA: TGCGCCAGCAGCGAATACCGTGGACTAGCGGGGCCAGATACGCAGTATTTT

size: many
D: NA
V: TRBV5-1
J: TRBJ1-6
CDR3: CASSLAGGHNSPLHF
DNA: TGCGCCAGCAGCTTGGCCGGCGGGCATAATTCACCCCTCCACTTT

size: many
D: NA
V: TRBV29-1
J: TRBJ1-1
CDR3: CSVGNPEGTEAFF
DNA: TGCAGCGTCGGTAATCCGGAAGGAACTGAAGCTTTCTTT

size: NA
D: NA
V: TRBV7-8
J: TRBJ2-3
CDR3: CASSSDVEAATHRDTQYF
DNA: TGTGCCAGCAGTTCCGACGTTGAGGCCGCTACGCACAGAGATACGCAGTATTTT

size: NA
D: TRBD1
V: TRBV4-2
J: TRBJ2-7
CDR3: CASSQEGGQGWDEQYF
DNA: TGTGCCAGCAGCCAAGAGGGGGGACAGGGGTGGGACGAGCAGTACTTC

size: many
D: NA
V: TRBV20-1
J: TRBJ1-2
CDR3: CSTYAVNYGYTF
DNA: TGCAGTACCTATGCTGTTAACTATGGCTACACCTTC

size: few
D: TRBD1
V: TRBV6-5
J: TRBJ1-5
CDR3: CASSPISWTGSNQPQHF
DNA: TGTGCCAGCAGCCCGATATCCTGGACAGGCAGCAATCAGCCCCAGCATTTT

size: many
D: NA
V: TRBV9
J: TRBJ2-2
CDR3: CASSVDPIRTGELFF
DNA: TGTGCCAGCAGCGTAGACCCGATTCGTACCGGGGAGCTGTTTTTT

size: NA
D: TRBD1
V: TRBV5-1
J: TRBJ1-6
CDR3: CASSPRTGGDNSPLHF
DNA: TGCGCCAGCTCCCCCAGGACAGGGGGGGATAATTCACCCCTCCACTTT